This T cell receptor beta chain stems from a study of blood T cells in healthy people across ages. Next came a second PCR, run for about 7 to 11 cycles, which used a sample-barcoded 5' primer along with a J-beta primer mix. MiXCR, applied by TCRdb to the 5' RACE reads, yields one record per CDR3 protein. The sample comprises hundreds of thousands of distinct CDR3 sequences, about 32% of which are singletons, and approximately 15% rests with the top ten. Concerning this clonotype itself: The junction does not match germline at one end; this may be a read error.

The germline gives CDR1 MNHEY, CDR2 SMNVEV (reference sequence). The CDR3 extends over 15 amino acids. This rearrangement joins TRBV27 to TRBJ1-1; tentative D call: TRBD1 (6 bases). The sequenced sample consisted of blood. The TCR was taken from a woman aged 80 or older in good health. Here the CDR3 reads CASNPQAGVNTEAFF. DNA for the CDR3: TGTGCCAGCAATCCCCAGGCAGGGGTGAATACTGAAGCTTTCTTT.